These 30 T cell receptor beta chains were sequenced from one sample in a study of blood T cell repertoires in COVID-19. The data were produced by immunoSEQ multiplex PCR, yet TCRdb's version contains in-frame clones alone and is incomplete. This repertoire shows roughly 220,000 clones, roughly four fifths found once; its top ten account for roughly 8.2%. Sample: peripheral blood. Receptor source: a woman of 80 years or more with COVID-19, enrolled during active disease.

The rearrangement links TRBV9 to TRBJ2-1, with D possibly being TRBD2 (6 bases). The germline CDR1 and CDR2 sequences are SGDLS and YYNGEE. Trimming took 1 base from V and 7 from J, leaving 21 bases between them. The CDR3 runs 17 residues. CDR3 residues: CASSVQVSPAGGNEQFF. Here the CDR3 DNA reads TGTGCCAGCAGCGTACAAGTCTCGCCCGCCGGGGGAAATGAGCAGTTCTTC.

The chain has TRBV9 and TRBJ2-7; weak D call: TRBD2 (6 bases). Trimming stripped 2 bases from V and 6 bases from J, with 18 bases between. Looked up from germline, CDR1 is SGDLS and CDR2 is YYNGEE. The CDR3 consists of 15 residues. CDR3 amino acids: CASSVGGDGWAEQYF. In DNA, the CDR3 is TGTGCCAGCAGCGTTGGCGGGGACGGGTGGGCCGAGCAGTACTTC.

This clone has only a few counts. The DNA of the CDR3 is TGTGCCAGCAGCCAAGGATCGTCGGGGGTAGGTGGAAACACCATATATTTT. The encoded protein is CASSQGSSGVGGNTIYF. The chain joins TRBV3-1 (or the pseudogene TRBV3-2) to TRBJ1-3; TRBD1 might be the D (5 bases). Deletions cut 1 base from V and 3 bases from J, with 16 bases between. Germline V gene data show CDR1 as LGHDT and CDR2 as YNNKEL (reference sequence). This CDR3 contains 17 residues.

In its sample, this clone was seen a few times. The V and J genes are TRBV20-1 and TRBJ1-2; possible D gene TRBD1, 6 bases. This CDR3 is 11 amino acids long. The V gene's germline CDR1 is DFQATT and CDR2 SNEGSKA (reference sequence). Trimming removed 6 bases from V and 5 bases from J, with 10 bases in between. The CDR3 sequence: CSAGGRYGYTF. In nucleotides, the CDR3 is TGCAGTGCGGGGGGGCGGTATGGCTACACCTTC.

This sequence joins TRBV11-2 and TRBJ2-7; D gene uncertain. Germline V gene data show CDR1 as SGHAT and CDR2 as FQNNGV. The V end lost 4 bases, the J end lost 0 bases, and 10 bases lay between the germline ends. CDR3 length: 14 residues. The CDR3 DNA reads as TGTGCCAGCAGCTCCCGGTCAAGCTCCTACGAGCAGTACTTC. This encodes CASSSRSSSYEQYF.

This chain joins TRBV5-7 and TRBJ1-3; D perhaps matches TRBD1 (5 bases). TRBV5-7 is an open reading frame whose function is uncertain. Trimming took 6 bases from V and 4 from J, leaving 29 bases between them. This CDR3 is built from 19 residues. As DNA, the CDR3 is TGTGCCAGCATCCCCGCCGGACAAAATTCGTTCCGAGACGGAAACACCATATATTTT. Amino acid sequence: CASIPAGQNSFRDGNTIYF.

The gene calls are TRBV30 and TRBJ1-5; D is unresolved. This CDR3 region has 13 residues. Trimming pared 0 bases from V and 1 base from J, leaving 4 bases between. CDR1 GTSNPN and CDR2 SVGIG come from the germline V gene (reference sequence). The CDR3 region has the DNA TGTGCCTGGAGTGTAGCGAGCAATCAGCCCCAGCATTTT. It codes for CAWSVASNQPQHF.

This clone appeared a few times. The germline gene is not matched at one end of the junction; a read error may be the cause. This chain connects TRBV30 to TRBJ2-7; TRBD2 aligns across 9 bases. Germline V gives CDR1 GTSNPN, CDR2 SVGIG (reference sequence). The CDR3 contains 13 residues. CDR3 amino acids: CAWSVLSGRSVVF. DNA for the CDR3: TGTGCCTGGAGTGTATTGAGCGGGAGGAGTGTAGTTTTC.

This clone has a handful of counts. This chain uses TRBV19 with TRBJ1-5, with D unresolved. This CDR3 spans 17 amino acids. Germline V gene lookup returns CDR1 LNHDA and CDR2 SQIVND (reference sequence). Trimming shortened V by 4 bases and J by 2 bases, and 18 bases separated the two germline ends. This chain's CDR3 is CASSTLRMGEGNQPQHF. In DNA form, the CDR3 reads TGTGCCAGTAGTACCCTGCGCATGGGAGAAGGCAATCAGCCCCAGCATTTT.

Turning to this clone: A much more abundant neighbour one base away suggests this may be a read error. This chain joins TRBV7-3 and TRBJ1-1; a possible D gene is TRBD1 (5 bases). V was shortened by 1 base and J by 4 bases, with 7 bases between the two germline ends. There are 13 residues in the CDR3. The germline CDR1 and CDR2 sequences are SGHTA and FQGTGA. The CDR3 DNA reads TGTGCCAGCAGCTTAAATAGGGGCACTGAAGCTTTCTTT. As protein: CASSLNRGTEAFF.

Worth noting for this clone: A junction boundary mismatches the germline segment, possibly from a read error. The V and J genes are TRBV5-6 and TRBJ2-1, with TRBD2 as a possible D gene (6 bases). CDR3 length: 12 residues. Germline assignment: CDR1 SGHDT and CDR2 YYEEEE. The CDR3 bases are TGTGCCAGCAGCTTTGGAGGGCCCTTCGTGGTCTTC. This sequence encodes CASSFGGPFVVF.

The CDR3 DNA reads TGTGCCAGCAGTCCAGGGGCAGGGGAAAAACTGTTTTTT. It is translated as CASSPGAGEKLFF. The chain recombines TRBV6-4 with TRBJ1-4, with TRBD1 as a possible D gene (6 bases). V lost 5 bases, J lost 8 bases, and 12 bases lay in between. The length of the CDR3 is 13 residues. Germline values: CDR1 MRHNA, CDR2 SNTAGT.

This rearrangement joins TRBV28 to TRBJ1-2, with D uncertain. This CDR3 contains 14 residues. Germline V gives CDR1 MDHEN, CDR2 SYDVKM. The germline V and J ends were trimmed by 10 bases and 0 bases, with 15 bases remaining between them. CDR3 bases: TGTGCCACCCCGCAGCCCGGGACTAACTATGGCTACACCTTC. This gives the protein CATPQPGTNYGYTF.

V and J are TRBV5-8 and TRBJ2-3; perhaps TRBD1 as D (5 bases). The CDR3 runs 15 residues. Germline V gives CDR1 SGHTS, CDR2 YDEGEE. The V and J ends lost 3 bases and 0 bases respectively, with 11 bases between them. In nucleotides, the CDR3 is TGTGCCAGCAGCTGGCAGGGTTTAAGCACAGATACGCAGTATTTT. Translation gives CASSWQGLSTDTQYF.

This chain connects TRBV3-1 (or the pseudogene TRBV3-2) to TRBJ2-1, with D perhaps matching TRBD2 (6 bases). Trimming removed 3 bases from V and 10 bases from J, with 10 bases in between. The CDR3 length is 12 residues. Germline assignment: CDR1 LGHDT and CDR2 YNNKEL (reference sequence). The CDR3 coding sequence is TGTGCCAGCAGCCAGTCTAGCGACGAGCAGTTCTTC. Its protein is CASSQSSDEQFF.

The CDR3 here is CASRDLGQSTDTQYF. CDR3 coding DNA: TGTGCCAGTCGAGACCTGGGACAGAGCACAGATACGCAGTATTTT. The gene calls are TRBV6-6 and TRBJ2-3, with 7 bases aligning to TRBD1. Looked up from germline, CDR1 is MNHNY and CDR2 is SVGAGI (reference sequence). V dropped 9 bases and J dropped 0; count of bases not matched to a gene: 9. The CDR3 is made up of 15 amino acids.

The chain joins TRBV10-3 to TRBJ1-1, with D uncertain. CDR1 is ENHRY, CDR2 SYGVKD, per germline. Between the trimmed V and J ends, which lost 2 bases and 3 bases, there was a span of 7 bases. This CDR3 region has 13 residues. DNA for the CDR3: TGTGCCATCAGTGAGACTGGAGACACTGAAGCTTTCTTT. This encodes CAISETGDTEAFF.

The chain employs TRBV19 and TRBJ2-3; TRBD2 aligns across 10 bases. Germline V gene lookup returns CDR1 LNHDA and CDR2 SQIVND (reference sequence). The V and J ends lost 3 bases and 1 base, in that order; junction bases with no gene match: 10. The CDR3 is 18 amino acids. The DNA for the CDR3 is TGTGCCAGTAGTATTCGGGGCAGCGGGGGGGCTCGCACAGATACGCAGTATTTT. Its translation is CASSIRGSGGARTDTQYF.

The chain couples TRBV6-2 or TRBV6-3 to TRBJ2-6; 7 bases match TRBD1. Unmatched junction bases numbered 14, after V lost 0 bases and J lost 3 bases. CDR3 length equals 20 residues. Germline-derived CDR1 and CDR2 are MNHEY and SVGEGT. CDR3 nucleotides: TGTGCCAGCAGTTACTCCCCCGGGACAGCCAACGTAGGTGGGGCCAACGTCCTGACTTTC. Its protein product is CASSYSPGTANVGGANVLTF.

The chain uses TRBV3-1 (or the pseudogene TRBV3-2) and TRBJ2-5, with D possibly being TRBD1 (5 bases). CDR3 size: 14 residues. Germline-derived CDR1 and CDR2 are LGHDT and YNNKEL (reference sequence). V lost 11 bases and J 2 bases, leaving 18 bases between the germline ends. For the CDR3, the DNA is TGTGCCGCGACTTGGACACAAGTACAAGAGACCCAGTACTTC. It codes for CAATWTQVQETQYF.

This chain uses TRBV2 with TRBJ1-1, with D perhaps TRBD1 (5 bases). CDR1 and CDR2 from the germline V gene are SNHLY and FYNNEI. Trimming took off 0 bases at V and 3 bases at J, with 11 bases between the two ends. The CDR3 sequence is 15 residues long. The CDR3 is CASSEAEGQDTEAFF. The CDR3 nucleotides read TGTGCCAGCAGTGAAGCGGAGGGGCAGGACACTGAAGCTTTCTTT.

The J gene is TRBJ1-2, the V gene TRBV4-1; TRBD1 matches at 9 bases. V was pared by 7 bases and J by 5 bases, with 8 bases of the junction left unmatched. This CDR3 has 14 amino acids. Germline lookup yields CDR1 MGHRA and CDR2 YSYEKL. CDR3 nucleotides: TGCGCCAGCAATATAGGGACAGGGACTTATGGCTACACCTTC. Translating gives CASNIGTGTYGYTF.

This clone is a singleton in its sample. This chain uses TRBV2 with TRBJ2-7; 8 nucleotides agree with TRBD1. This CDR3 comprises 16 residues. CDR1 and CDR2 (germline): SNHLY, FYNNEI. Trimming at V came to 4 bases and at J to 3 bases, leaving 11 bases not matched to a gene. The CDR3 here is CASSARRTGSYYEQYF. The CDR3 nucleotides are TGTGCCAGCAGTGCTCGTAGGACAGGGTCCTACTACGAGCAGTACTTC.

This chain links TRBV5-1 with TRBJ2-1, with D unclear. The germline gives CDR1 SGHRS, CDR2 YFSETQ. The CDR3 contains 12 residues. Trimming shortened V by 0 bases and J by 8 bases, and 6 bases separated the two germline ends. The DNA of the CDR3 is TGCGCCAGCAGCTTGGCCTTCTATGAGCAGTTCTTC. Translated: CASSLAFYEQFF. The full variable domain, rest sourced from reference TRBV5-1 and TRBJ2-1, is KAGVTQTPRYLIKTRGQQVTLSCSPISGHRSVSWYQQTPGQGLQFLFEYFSETQRNKGNFPGRFSGRQFSNSRSEMNVSTLELGDSALYLCASSLAFYEQFFGPGTRLTVL.

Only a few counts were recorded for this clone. CDR3 in amino acids: CASSSGLAGVSDEQYF. The CDR3 nucleotides read TGCGCCAGCAGCTCGGGACTAGCGGGAGTATCCGACGAGCAGTACTTC. This chain joins TRBV5-1 and TRBJ2-7, with 14 bases identical to TRBD2. Germline CDR1 SGHRS, CDR2 YFSETQ. This CDR3 contains 16 residues. Losses at the gene ends were 3 bases for V and 5 bases for J; bases not matched to a gene: 7.

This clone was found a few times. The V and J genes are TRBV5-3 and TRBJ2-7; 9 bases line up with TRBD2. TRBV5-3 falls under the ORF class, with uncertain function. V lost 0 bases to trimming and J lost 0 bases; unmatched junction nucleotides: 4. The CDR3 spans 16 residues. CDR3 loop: CARSLGLAGSSYEQYF. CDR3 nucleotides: TGTGCCAGAAGCTTGGGGCTAGCGGGGAGCTCCTACGAGCAGTACTTC.

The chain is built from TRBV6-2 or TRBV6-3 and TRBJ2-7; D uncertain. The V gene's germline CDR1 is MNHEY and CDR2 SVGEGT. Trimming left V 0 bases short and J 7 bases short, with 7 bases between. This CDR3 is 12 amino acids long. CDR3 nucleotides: TGTGCCAGCAGTTACTCGTCGAGAGAGCAGTACTTC. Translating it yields CASSYSSREQYF.

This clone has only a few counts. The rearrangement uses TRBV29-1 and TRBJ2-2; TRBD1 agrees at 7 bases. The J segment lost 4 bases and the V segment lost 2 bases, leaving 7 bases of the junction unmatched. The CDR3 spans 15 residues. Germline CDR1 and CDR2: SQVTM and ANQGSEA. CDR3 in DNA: TGCAGCGTTGAACGAGGGGGCAAGAGCACCGGGGAGCTGTTTTTT. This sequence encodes CSVERGGKSTGELFF.

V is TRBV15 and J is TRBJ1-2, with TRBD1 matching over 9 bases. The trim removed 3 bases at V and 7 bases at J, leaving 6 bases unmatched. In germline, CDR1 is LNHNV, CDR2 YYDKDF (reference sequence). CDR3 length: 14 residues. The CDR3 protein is CATSRGQGSAGYTF. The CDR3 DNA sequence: TGTGCCACCAGCAGGGGACAGGGAAGCGCTGGCTACACCTTC.

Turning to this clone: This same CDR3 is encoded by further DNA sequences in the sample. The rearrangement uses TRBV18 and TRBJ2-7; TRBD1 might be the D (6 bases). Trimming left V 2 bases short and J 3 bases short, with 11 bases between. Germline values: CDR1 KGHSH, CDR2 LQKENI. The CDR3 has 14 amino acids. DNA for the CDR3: TGTGCCAGCTCACCATCGACAGGCCGCTACGAGCAGTACTTC. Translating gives CASSPSTGRYEQYF.